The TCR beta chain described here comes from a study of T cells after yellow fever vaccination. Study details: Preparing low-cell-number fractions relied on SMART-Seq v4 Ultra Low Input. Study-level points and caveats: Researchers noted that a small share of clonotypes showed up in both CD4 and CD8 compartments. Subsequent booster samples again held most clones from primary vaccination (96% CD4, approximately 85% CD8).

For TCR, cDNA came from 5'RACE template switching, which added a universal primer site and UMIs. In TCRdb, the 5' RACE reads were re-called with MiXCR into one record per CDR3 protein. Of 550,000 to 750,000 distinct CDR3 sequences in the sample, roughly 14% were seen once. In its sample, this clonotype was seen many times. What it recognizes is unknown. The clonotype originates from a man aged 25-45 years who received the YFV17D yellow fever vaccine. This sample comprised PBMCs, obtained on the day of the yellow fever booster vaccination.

The CDR3 bases are TGTGCCAGCAGTTACGGACTAGCCACAGATACGCAGTATTTT. Encoded protein: CASSYGLATDTQYF. This chain uses TRBV6-2 or TRBV6-3 with TRBJ2-3; TRBD2 matches 8 bases. V lost 2 bases and J lost 2; bases outside the gene matches: 0. This CDR3 has 14 residues. Germline-derived CDR1 and CDR2 are MNHEY and SVGEGT.